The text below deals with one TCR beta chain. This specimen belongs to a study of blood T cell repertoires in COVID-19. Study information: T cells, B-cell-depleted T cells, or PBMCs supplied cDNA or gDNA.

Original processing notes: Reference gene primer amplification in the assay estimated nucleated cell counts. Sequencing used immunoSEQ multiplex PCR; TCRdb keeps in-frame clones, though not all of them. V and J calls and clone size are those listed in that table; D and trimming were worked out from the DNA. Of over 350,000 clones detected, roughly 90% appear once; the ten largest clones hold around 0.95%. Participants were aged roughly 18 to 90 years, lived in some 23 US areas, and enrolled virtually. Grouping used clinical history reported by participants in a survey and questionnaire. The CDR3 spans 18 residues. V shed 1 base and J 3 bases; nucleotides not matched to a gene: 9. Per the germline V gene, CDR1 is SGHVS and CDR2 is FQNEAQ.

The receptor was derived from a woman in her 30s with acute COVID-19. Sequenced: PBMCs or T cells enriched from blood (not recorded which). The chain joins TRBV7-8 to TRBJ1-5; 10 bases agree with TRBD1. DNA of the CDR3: TGTGCCAGCAGCTTAGTGCGACAGGGGGCATTGGACAATCAGCCCCAGCATTTT. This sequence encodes CASSLVRQGALDNQPQHF.